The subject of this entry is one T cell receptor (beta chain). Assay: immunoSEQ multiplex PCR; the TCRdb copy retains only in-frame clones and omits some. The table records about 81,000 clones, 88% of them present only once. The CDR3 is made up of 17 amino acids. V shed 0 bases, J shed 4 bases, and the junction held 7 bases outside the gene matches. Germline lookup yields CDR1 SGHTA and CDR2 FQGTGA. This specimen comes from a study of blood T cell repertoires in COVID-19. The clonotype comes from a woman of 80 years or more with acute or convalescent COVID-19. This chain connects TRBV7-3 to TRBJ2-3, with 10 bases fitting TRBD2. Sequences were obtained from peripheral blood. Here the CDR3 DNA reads TGTGCCAGCAGCTTAACGAGGAGCGGGAGGGCCCCAGATACGCAGTATTTT. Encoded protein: CASSLTRSGRAPDTQYF.